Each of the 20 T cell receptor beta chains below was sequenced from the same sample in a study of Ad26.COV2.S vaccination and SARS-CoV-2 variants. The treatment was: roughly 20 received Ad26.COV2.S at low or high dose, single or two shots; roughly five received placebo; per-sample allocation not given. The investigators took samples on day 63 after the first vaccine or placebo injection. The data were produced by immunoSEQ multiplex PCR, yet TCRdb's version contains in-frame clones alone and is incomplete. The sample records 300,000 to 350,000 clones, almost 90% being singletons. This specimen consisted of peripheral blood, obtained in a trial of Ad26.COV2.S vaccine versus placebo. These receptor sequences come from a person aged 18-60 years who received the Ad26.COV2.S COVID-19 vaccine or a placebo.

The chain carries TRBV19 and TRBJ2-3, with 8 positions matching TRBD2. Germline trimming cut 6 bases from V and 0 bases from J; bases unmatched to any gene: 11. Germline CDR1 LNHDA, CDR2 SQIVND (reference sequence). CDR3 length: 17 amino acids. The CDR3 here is CASSPFAGGGSTDTQYF. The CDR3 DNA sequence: TGTGCCAGTAGCCCCTTTGCCGGCGGGGGGAGCACAGATACGCAGTATTTT.

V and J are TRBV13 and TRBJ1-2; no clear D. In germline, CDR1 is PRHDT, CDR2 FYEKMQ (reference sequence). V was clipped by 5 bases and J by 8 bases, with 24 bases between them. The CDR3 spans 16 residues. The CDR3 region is CASSPSSRAALSGYTF. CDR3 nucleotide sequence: TGTGCCAGCAGCCCCTCGAGTCGAGCGGCTCTATCCGGCTACACCTTC.

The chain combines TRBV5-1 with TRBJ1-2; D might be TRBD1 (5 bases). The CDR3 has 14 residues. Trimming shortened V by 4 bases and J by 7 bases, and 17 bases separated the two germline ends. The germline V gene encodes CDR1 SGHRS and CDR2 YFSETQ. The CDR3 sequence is CASSEPGPRSGYTF. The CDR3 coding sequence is TGCGCCAGCAGCGAGCCGGGACCGCGGAGTGGCTACACCTTC.

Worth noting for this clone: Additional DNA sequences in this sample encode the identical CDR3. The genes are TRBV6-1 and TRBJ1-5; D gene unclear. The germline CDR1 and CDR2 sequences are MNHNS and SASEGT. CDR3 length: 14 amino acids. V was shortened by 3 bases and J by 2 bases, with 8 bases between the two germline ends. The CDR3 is CASSDSGGNQPQHF. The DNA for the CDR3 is TGTGCCAGCAGTGATTCGGGAGGCAATCAGCCCCAGCATTTT.

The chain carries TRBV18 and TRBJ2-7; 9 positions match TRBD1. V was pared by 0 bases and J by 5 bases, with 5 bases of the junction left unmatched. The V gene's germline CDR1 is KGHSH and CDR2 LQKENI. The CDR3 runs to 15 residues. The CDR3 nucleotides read TGTGCCAGCTCACCACCGGGACAGGGAAGCCACGAGCAGTACTTC. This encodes CASSPPGQGSHEQYF.

This CDR3 is CASSSRRGATGELFF. CDR3 DNA: TGTGCCAGCAGCAGCCGCCGTGGGGCCACCGGGGAGCTGTTTTTT. The chain recombines TRBV7-6 with TRBJ2-2; tentative D call: TRBD1 (5 bases). Trimming cost V 5 bases and J 4 bases, with 14 bases left between them. Germline V CDR1 and CDR2: SGHVS, FNYEAQ. The CDR3 has 15 residues.

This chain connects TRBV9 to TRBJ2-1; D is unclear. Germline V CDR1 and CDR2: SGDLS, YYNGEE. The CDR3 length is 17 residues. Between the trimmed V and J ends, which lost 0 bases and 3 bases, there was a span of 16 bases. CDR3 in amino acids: CASSVDGSSLNYNEQFF. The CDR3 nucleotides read TGTGCCAGCAGCGTAGATGGGTCCTCGTTAAACTACAATGAGCAGTTCTTC.

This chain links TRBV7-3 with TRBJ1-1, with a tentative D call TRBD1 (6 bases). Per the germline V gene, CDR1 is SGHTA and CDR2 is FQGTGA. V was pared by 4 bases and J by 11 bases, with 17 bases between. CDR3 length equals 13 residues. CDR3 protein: CASSWTGAEGAFF. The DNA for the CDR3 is TGTGCCAGCAGCTGGACGGGGGCCGAAGGGGCTTTCTTT.

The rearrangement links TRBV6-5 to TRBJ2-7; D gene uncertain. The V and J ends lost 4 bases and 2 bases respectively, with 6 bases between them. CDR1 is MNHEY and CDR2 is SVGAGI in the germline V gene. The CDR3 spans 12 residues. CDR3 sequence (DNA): TGTGCCAGCAGTTTGGAGACCTACGAGCAGTACGTC. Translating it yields CASSLETYEQYV.

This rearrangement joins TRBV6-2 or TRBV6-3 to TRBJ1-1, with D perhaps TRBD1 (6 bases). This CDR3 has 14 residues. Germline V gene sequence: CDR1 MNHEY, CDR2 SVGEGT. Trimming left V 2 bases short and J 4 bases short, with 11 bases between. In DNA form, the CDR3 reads TGTGCCAGCAGTTACCACAGGGAGGGCACTGAAGCTTTCTTT. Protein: CASSYHREGTEAFF.

The CDR3 DNA reads as TGTGCCAGCAGTTACGGGGGGTCCACTGAAGCTTTCTTT. Translating gives CASSYGGSTEAFF. This chain links TRBV6-6 with TRBJ1-1, with D tentatively TRBD1 (5 bases). The CDR3 spans 13 residues. Germline CDR1 and CDR2: MNHNY and SVGAGI (reference sequence). Deletions cut 2 bases from V and 4 bases from J, with 8 bases between.

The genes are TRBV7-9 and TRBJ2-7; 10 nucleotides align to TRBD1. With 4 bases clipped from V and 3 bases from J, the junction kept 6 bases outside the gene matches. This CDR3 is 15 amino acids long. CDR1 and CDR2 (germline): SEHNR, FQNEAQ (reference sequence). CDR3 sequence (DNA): TGTGCCAGCAGCTCCTCGGGACAGGGGCTCTACGAGCAGTACGTC. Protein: CASSSSGQGLYEQYV.

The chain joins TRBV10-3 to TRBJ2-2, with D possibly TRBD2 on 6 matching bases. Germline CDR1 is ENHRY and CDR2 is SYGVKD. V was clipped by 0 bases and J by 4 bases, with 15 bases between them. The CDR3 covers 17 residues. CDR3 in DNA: TGTGCCATCAGTGAGTCGGGGGACTTTGAAATCACCGGGGAGCTGTTTTTT. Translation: CAISESGDFEITGELFF.

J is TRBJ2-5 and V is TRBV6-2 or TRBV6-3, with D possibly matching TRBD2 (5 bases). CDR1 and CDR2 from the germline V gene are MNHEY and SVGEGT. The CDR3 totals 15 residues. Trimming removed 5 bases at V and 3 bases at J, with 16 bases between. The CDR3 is CASSSTSEDKETQYF. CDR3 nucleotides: TGTGCCAGCAGTAGTACTAGTGAGGATAAAGAGACCCAGTACTTC.

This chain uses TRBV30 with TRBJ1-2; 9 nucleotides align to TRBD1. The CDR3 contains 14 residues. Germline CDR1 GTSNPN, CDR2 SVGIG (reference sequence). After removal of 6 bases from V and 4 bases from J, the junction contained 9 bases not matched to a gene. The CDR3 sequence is CACQGDRDFYGYTF. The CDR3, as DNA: TGTGCCTGTCAAGGGGACAGGGACTTCTATGGCTACACCTTC.

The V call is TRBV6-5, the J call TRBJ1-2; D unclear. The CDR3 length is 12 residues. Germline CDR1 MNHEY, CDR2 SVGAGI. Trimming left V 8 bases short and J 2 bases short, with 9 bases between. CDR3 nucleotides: TGTGCCAGCCGGAAGGGAAACTATGGCTACACCTTC. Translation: CASRKGNYGYTF.

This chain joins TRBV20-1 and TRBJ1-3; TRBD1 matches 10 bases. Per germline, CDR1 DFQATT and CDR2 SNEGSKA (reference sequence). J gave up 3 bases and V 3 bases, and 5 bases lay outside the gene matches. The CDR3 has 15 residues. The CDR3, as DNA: TGCAGTGCTAGTGTGGGACAGGGGAATGGAAACACCATATATTTT. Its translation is CSASVGQGNGNTIYF.

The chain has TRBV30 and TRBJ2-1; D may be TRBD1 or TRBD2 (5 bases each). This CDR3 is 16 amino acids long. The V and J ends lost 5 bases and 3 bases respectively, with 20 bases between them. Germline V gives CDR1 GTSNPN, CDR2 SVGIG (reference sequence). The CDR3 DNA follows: TGTGCCTGGGGTCCAGGGCCGGGACCGAGCTACAATGAGCAGTTCTTC. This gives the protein CAWGPGPGPSYNEQFF.

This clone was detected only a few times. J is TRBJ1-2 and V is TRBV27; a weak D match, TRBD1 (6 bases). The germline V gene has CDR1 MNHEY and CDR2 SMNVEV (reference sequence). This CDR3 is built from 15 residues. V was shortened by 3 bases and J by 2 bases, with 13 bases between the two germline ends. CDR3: CASSLSGTLNYGYTF. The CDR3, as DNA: TGTGCCAGCAGTTTGTCCGGGACACTCAACTATGGCTACACCTTC.

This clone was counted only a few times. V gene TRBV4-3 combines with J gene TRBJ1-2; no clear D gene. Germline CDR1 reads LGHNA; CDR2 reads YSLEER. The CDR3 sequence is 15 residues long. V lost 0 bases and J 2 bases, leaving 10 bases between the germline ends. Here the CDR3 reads CASSQEWELNYGYTF. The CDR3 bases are TGCGCCAGCAGCCAAGAGTGGGAATTGAACTATGGCTACACCTTC.